The clone carrying this T cell receptor beta chain appeared a few times. The data were obtained in a study of blood T cells in healthy people across ages. Germline V gene sequence: CDR1 SNHLY, CDR2 FYNNEI. The junction had 2 bases not matched to a gene; V was cut back by 6 bases and J by 4 bases. The CDR3 contains 12 residues. Together with a sample-barcoded 5' primer, a J-beta primer mix was included in a second PCR lasting roughly 6 to 12 cycles. TCRdb reprocessed the 5' RACE reads with MiXCR, giving one entry per CDR3 protein. The sample comprises around 1,700,000 distinct CDR3 sequences, roughly 27% of which are singletons, and about 8% rests with the top ten.

The sequencing sample was made of blood. The receptor was isolated from a woman aged 25 to 39 in good health. The chain employs TRBV2 and TRBJ2-7; 8 positions agree with TRBD1. The CDR3 sequence is CASRQGEYEQYF. The CDR3 DNA sequence: TGTGCCAGCAGACAGGGGGAATACGAGCAGTACTTC.